This TCR beta chain was found in a study of cytomegalovirus exposure and HLA in healthy donors. There are a few counts of this clone. Its antigen is unknown. General study points: TCR beta chains numbering 150 to 200 were designated cytomegalovirus-associated. Generally TCR sequences proved uncommon, though certain public TCRs appeared in numerous donors. First-cohort TCR clusters were later found to tend to co-occur in the roughly 110 validation repertoires.

The repertoire was sequenced with immunoSEQ multiplex PCR; TCRdb's copy has only in-frame clones and lacks some. The top ten hold roughly 3% of the sample, which has 150,000 to 200,000 clones, 86% seen once. Germline V CDR1 and CDR2: GTSNPN, SVGIG (reference sequence). The V and J ends lost 2 bases and 5 bases respectively, with 10 bases between them. The CDR3 has 13 residues. The source of this sequence is a man aged 18-30 years in good health and CMV-seropositive. Sequencing was carried out using PBMCs. The rearrangement links TRBV30 to TRBJ1-5; tentative D call: TRBD1 (6 bases). CDR3 DNA: TGTGCCTGGAGTAGGGGGAACCATCAGCCCCAGCATTTT. Translation: CAWSRGNHQPQHF.